This T cell receptor (beta chain) came from a study of T-cell reconstitution after alpha-beta-depleted transplantation in children. It was with unique molecular identifiers that the TCRbeta library was prepared. From the PCR reads, TCRdb called clonotypes with MiXCR, one entry per CDR3 protein. The sample consists of hundreds of thousands of distinct CDR3 sequences, 16% of them appearing once. This clonotype was obtained from a human donor who donated a stem cell graft to a child with acute myeloid leukemia. The sample in question was PBMCs from the stem cell graft donor, obtained from the stem cell graft.

Here the CDR3 DNA reads TGCAGCGTTGAAGATCGACAGGAATCTGGAAACACCATATATTTT. This sequence encodes CSVEDRQESGNTIYF. The rearrangement joins TRBV29-1 to TRBJ1-3, with D perhaps matching TRBD1 (6 bases). In germline, CDR1 is SQVTM, CDR2 ANQGSEA. Between the trimmed V and J ends, which lost 0 bases and 1 base, there was a span of 10 bases. There are 15 residues in the CDR3.